One sample yielded the 3 T cell receptor beta chains listed below, sequenced in a study of blood T cell repertoires in COVID-19. Produced via immunoSEQ multiplex PCR; TCRdb's table is partial and in-frame only. Here the sample spans 150,000 or so clones, 75% to 90% being singletons. The sample taken for sequencing was PBMCs or T cells enriched from blood (not recorded which). These receptors all come from a man aged 70-80 years who had been exposed to COVID-19.

The gene calls are TRBV18 and TRBJ1-3, with a tentative D call TRBD1 (5 bases). This CDR3 is 14 amino acids long. Between the trimmed V and J ends, which lost 3 bases and 1 base, there was a span of 7 bases. Germline V CDR1 and CDR2: KGHSH, LQKENI. CDR3 protein: CASSPGGSGNTIYF. CDR3 sequence (DNA): TGTGCCAGCTCACCGGGGGGATCTGGAAACACCATATATTTT. Combining the CDR3 with reference TRBV18 and TRBJ1-3 gives the whole variable domain NAGVMQNPRHLVRRRGQEARLRCSPMKGHSHVYWYRQLPEEGLKFMVYLQKENIIDESGMPKERFSAEFPKEGPSILRIQQVVRGDSAAYFCASSPGGSGNTIYFGEGSWLTVV.

CDR3 bases: TGTGCCAGCAGCCAACGGCGGACTAGCGGGGGACAAGAGACCCAGTACTTC. Translation: CASSQRRTSGGQETQYF. V is TRBV7-7 and J is TRBJ2-5; 13 positions match TRBD2. The junction had 8 bases not matched to a gene; V was cut back by 5 bases and J by 2 bases. CDR3 length: 17 amino acids. Per the germline V gene, CDR1 is SSHAT and CDR2 is FNYEAQ (reference sequence).

The chain carries TRBV28 and TRBJ2-7, with 7 bases fitting TRBD2. Germline CDR1 MDHEN, CDR2 SYDVKM. There are 16 residues in the CDR3. Unmatched junction bases numbered 9, after V lost 3 bases and J lost 1 base. CDR3 sequence (DNA): TGTGCCAGCAGTTTGGTATTTCTAGCGGCTTCCTACGAGCAGTACTTC. Translation gives CASSLVFLAASYEQYF.